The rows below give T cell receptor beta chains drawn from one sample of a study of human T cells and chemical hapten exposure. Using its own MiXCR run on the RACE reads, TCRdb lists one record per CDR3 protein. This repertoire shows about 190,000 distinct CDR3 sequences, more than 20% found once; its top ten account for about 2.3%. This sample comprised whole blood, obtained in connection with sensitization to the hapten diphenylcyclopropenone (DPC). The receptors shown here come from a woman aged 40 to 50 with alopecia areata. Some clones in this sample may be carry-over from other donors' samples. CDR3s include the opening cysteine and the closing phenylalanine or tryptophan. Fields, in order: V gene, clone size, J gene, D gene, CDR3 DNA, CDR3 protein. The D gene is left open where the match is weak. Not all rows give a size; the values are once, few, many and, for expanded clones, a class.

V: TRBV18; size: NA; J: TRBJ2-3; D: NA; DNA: TGTGCCAGCTCACCACCCGGGACTCCTCTAGATACGCAGTATTTT; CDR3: CASSPPGTPLDTQYF
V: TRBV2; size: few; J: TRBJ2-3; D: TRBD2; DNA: TGTGCCAGCGCCCGACTAGCGGGAGTGAGAGATACGCAGTATTTT; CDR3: CASARLAGVRDTQYF
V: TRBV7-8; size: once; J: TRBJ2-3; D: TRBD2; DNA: TGTGCCAGCAGCGACGCACTAGCGGACTTCACAGATACGCAGTATTTT; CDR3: CASSDALADFTDTQYF
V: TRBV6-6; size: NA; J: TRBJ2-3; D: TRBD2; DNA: TGTGGGACCCGACTAGCGGGCACAGATACGCAGTATTTT; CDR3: CGTRLAGTDTQYF
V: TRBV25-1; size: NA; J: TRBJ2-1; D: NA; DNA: TGTGCCAGCAGAGACTCTTTTGCGCAGTTCTTC; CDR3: CASRDSFAQFF
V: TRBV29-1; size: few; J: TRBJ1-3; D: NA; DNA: TGCAGCGTTGAATCACTTGGGACATCCGGAAACACCATATATTTT; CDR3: CSVESLGTSGNTIYF
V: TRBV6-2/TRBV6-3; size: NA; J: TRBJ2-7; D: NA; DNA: TGTGCCAGCAGACGGGACACCCCCTACGAGCAGTACTTC; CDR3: CASRRDTPYEQYF
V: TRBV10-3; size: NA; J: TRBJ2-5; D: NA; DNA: TGTGCCATCAGTGAGGGACAGCTCCAAGAGACCCAGTACTTC; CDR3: CAISEGQLQETQYF
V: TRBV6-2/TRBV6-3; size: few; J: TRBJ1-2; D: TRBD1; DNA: TGTGCCAGCAGTCAGCCAGGGGGCTTTGGCTACACCTTC; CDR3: CASSQPGGFGYTF
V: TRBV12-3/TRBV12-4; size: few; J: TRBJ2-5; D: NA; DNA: TGTGCCAGCAGTGAACTGGTACAAGAGACCCAGTACTTC; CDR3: CASSELVQETQYF
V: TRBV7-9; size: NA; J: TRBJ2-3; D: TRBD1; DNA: TGTGCCAGCAGCACCCGGACAGGGAGTAAGGTCACAGATACGCAGTATTTT; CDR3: CASSTRTGSKVTDTQYF
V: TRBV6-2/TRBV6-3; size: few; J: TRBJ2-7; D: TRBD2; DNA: TGTGCCAGCACCTACTCTCGGACTAGCGGGACCGCGCAGTACTTC; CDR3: CASTYSRTSGTAQYF
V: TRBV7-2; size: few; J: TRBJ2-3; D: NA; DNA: TGTGCCAGCAGTCCCGGGGGTTGGACAGATACGCAGTATTTT; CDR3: CASSPGGWTDTQYF
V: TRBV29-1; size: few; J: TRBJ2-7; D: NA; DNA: TGCAGCGTTGAAGATTGGGACTTCATCTACGAGCAGTACTTC; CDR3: CSVEDWDFIYEQYF
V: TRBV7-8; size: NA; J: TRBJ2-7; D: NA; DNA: TGTGCCAGCAGCTTAGCCCCCCGGCCGGACTACGAGCAGTACTTC; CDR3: CASSLAPRPDYEQYF
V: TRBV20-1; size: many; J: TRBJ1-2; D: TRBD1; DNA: TGCAGTGCGGGACAGGGGGCTACTGGCTACACCTTC; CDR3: CSAGQGATGYTF